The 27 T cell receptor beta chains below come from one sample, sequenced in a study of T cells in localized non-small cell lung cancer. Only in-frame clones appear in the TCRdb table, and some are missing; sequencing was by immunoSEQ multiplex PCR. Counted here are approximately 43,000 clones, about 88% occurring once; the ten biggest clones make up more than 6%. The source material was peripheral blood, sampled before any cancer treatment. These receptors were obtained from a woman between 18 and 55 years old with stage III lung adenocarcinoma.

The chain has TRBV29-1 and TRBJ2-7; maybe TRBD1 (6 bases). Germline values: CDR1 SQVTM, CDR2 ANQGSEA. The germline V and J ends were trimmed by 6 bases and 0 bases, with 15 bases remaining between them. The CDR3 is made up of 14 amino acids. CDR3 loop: CSVVDRTSSYEQYF. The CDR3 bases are TGCAGCGTCGTAGACAGGACGAGCTCCTACGAGCAGTACTTC.

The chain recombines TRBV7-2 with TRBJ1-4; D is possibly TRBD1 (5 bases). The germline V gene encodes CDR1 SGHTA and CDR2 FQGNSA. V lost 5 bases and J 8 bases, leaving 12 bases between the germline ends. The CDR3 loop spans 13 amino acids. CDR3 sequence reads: CASSVWGGEKLFF. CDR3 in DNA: TGTGCCAGCAGCGTATGGGGCGGGGAAAAACTGTTTTTT.

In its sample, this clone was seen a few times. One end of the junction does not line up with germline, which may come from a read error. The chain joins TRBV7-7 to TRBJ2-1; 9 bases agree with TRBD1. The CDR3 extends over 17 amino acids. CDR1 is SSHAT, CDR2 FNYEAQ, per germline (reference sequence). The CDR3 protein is CASSPHPGQGADNEQFF. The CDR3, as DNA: TGTGCTAGCAGCCCCCATCCGGGACAGGGCGCGGACAATGAGCAGTTCTTC.

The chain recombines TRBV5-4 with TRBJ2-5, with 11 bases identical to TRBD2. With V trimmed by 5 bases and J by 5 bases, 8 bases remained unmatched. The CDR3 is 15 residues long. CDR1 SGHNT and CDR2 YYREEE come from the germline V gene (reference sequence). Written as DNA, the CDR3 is TGTGCCAGCAGACTGGGGACTAGCGGTATCGAGACCCAGTACTTC. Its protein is CASRLGTSGIETQYF.

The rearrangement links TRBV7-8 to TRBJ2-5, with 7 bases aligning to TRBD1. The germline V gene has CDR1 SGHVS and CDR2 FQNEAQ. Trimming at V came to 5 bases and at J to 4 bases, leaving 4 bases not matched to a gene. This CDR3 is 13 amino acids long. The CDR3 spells CASSPDRAETQYF. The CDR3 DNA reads TGTGCCAGCAGCCCAGACAGGGCAGAGACCCAGTACTTC.

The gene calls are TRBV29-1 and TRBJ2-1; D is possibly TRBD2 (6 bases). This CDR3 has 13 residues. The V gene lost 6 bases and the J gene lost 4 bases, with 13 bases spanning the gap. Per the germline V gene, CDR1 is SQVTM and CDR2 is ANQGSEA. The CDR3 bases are TGCAGCGTCGTCGGGCGGGGTTACAATGAGCAGTTCTTC. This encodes CSVVGRGYNEQFF.

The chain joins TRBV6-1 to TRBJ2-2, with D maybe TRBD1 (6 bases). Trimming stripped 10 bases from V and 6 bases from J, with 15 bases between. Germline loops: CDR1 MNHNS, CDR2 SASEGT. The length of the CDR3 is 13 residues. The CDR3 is CATERTDAGELFF. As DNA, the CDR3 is TGTGCCACCGAGAGGACAGACGCCGGGGAGCTGTTTTTT.

CDR3: CASSMDSDSPLHF. CDR3 bases: TGTGCCAGTAGTATGGATTCTGATTCACCCCTCCACTTT. The rearrangement uses TRBV19 and TRBJ1-6; D is unresolved. Trimming shortened V by 3 bases and J by 8 bases, and 8 bases separated the two germline ends. The CDR3 covers 13 residues. Germline V gene lookup returns CDR1 LNHDA and CDR2 SQIVND (reference sequence).

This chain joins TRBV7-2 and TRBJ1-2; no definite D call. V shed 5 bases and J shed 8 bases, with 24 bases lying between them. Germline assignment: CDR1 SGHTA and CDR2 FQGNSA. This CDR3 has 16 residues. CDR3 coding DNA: TGTGCCAGCAGCCCACCGCCCCAGAGGGCCCCTGGGGGCTACACCTTC. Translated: CASSPPPQRAPGGYTF.

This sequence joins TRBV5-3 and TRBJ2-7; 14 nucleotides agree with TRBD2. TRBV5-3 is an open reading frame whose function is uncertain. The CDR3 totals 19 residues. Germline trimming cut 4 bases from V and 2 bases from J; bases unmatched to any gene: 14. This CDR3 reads CARSPAGTSGGRLTYEQYF. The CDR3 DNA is TGTGCCAGAAGCCCGGCGGGGACTAGCGGGGGCCGTCTTACCTACGAGCAGTACTTC.

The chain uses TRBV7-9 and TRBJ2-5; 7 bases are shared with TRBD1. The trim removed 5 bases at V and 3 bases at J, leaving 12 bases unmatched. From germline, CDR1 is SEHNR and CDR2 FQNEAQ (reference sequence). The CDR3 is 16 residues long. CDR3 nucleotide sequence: TGTGCCAGCAGCCTAAAACAGGGGAGAGGAAAAGAGACCCAGTACTTC. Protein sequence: CASSLKQGRGKETQYF. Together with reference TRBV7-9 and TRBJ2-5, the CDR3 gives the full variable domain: DTGVSQNPRHKITKRGQNVTFRCDPISEHNRLYWYRQTLGQGPEFLTYFQNEAQLEKSRLLSDRFSAERPKGSFSTLEIQRTEQGDSAMYLCASSLKQGRGKETQYFGPGTRLLVL.

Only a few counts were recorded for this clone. In nucleotides, the CDR3 is TGTGCCAGCAGCTTAGGGGGGTTTCGGGACCACCAACAAAACTATGGCTACACCTTC. It specifies CASSLGGFRDHQQNYGYTF. The chain has TRBV7-9 and TRBJ1-2; D possibly corresponds to TRBD1 (5 bases). V shed 1 base and J shed 2 bases, with 23 bases lying between them. Looked up from germline, CDR1 is SEHNR and CDR2 is FQNEAQ (reference sequence). The CDR3 is made up of 19 amino acids.

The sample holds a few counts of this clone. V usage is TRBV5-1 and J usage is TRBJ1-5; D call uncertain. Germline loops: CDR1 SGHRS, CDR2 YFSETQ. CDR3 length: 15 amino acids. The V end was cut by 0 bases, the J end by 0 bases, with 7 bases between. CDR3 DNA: TGCGCCAGCAGCTTGGGGGTTAGTAGCAATCAGCCCCAGCATTTT. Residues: CASSLGVSSNQPQHF.

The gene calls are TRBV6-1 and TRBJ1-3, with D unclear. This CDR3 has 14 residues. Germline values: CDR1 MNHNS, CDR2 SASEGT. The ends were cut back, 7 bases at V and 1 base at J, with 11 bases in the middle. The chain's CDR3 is CASNRGPSGNTIYF. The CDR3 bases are TGTGCCAGCAACCGAGGACCTTCTGGAAACACCATATATTTT.

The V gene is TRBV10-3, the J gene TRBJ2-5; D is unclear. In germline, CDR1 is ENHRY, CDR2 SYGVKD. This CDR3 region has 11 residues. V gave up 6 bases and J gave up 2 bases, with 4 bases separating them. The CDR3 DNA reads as TGTGCCATCAGGATTCAAGAGACCCAGTACTTC. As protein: CAIRIQETQYF.

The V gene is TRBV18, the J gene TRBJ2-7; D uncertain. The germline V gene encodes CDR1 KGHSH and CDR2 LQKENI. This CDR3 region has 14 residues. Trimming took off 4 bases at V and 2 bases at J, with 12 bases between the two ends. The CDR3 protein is CASSLGLGAYEQYF. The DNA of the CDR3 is TGTGCCAGCTCACTCGGTCTTGGGGCCTACGAGCAGTACTTC.

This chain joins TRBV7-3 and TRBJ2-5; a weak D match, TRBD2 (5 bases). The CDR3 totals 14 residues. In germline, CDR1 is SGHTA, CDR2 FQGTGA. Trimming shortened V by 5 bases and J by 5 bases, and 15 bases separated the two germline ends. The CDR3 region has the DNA TGTGCCAGCAGCATCGACCGGGGTTCGGAGACCCAGTACTTC. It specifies CASSIDRGSETQYF.

CDR3 loop: CASSYTGGLDIQYF. In nucleotides, the CDR3 is TGTGCCAGCAGTTACACCGGGGGGTTGGACATTCAGTACTTC. The gene calls are TRBV6-6 and TRBJ2-4; 7 nucleotides agree with TRBD2. Germline V lookup: CDR1 MNHNY, CDR2 SVGAGI (reference sequence). This CDR3 contains 14 residues. J lost 8 bases, V lost 2 bases, and 6 bases had no gene match.

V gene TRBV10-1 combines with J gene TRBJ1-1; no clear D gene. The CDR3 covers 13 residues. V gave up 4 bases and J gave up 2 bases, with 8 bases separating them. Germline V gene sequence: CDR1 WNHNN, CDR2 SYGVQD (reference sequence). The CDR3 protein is CASSVSGNTEAFF. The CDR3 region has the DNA TGCGCCAGCAGTGTATCGGGAAACACTGAAGCTTTCTTT.

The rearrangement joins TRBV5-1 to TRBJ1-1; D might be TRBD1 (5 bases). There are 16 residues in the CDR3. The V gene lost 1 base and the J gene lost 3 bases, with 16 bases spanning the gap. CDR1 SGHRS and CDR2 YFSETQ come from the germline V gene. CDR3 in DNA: TGCGCCAGCAGCTTGCAGGAGGGACGTAGGGACACTGAAGCTTTCTTT. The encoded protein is CASSLQEGRRDTEAFF.

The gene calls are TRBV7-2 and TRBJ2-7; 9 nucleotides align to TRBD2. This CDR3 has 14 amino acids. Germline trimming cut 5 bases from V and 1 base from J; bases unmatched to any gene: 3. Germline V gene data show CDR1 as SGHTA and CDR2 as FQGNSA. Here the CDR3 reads CASSATSGSYEQYF. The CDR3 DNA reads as TGTGCCAGCAGCGCGACTAGCGGTTCCTACGAGCAGTACTTC. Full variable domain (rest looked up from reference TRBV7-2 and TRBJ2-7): GAGVSQSPSNKVTEKGKDVELRCDPISGHTALYWYRQSLGQGLEFLIYFQGNSAPDKSGLPSDRFSAERTGGSVSTLTIQRTQQEDSAVYLCASSATSGSYEQYFGPGTRLTVT.

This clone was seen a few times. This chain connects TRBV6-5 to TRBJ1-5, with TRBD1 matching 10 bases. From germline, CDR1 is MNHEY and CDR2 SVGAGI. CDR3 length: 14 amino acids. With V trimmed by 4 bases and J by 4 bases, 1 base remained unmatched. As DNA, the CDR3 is TGTGCCAGCAGTTCGGACAGGGGGAATCAGCCCCAGCATTTT. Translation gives CASSSDRGNQPQHF.

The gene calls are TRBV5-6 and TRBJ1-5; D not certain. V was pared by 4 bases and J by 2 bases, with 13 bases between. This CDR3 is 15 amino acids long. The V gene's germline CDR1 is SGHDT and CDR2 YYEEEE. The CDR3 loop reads CASSRQDIRNQPQHF. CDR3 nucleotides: TGTGCCAGCAGCCGGCAAGACATACGCAATCAGCCCCAGCATTTT.

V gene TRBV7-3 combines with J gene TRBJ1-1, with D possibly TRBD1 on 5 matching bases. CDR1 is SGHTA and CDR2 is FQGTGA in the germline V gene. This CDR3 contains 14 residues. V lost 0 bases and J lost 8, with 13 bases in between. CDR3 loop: CASSLTAGHMEAFF. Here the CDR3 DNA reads TGTGCCAGCAGCTTAACGGCAGGGCATATGGAAGCTTTCTTT.

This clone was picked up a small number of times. The CDR3 is CASSPGGNTIYF. Here the CDR3 DNA reads TGTGCCAGCAGCCCCGGTGGAAACACCATATATTTT. The V and J genes are TRBV5-5 and TRBJ1-3; D ambiguous. Germline V lookup: CDR1 SGHKS, CDR2 YYEKEE (reference sequence). The CDR3 loop spans 12 amino acids. The V and J ends lost 4 bases and 3 bases respectively, with 5 bases between them. The complete variable domain, with remaining parts taken from reference TRBV5-5 and TRBJ1-3, reads DAGVTQSPTHLIKTRGQQVTLRCSPISGHKSVSWYQQVLGQGPQFIFQYYEKEERGRGNFPDRFSARQFPNYSSELNVNALLLGDSALYLCASSPGGNTIYFGEGSWLTVV.

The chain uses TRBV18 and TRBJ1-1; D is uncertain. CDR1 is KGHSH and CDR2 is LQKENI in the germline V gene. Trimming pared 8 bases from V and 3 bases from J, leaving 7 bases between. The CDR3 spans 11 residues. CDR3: CASARDTEAFF. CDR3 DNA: TGTGCCAGCGCCCGAGACACTGAAGCTTTCTTT.

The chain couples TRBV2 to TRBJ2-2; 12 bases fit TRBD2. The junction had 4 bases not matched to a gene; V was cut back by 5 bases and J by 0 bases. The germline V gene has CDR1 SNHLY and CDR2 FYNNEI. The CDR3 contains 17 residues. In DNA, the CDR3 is TGTGCCAGCAGTTGGACTAGCGGGGCCCCGAACACCGGGGAGCTGTTTTTT. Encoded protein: CASSWTSGAPNTGELFF.